Listed below are T cell receptor beta chains from one sample, sequenced in a study of circulating CD8 cells and anti-PD-1 response in melanoma. TCRdb reprocessed the reads with MiXCR, giving one entry per CDR3 protein. The sample lists approximately 2,000 distinct CDR3 sequences; 6% to 7.5% were seen once. The sample was CD8+ T cells from PBMCs, taken at baseline or after one month of anti-PD-1 therapy (not recorded which). These receptors were obtained from a human donor with melanoma. Each CDR3 is given with its conserved first and last residue. Fields, in order: D gene, clone size, CDR3 length, V gene, J gene, CDR3 DNA, CDR3 protein. A D gene is named only where the DNA matches it firmly. The size entry is marked missing in some rows and otherwise reads once, few, many or a size class.

NA	medium-sized	14	TRBV19	TRBJ1-1	TGTGCCAGTGGCACCGGGACAAGGAACACTGAAGCTTTCTTT	CASGTGTRNTEAFF
NA	medium-sized	15	TRBV27	TRBJ1-1	TGTGCCAGCAGTTTACTGTATAATACCTGGGGTGAAGCTTTCTTT	CASSLLYNTWGEAFF
TRBD2	few	15	TRBV3-1	TRBJ2-7	TGTGCCAGCAGCGAAGGGACTAGCTTGTCCTACGAGCAGTACTTC	CASSEGTSLSYEQYF
NA	medium-sized	13	TRBV24-1	TRBJ2-1	TGTGCCACCAGTGATAATGTGGGGATTGAGCAGTTCTTC	CATSDNVGIEQFF
NA	large	15	TRBV28	TRBJ2-1	TGTGCCAGCACCTCTGGGCAGGGGGGTCTCAATGAGCAGTTCTTC	CASTSGQGGLNEQFF
NA	medium-sized	13	TRBV28	TRBJ2-2	TGTGCCAGCACAGGGGAGAACACCGGGGAGCTGTTTTTT	CASTGENTGELFF
NA	medium-sized	14	TRBV27	TRBJ2-6	TGTGCCAGCAGTTTAGGGGCTGGGGCCAACGTCCTGACTTTC	CASSLGAGANVLTF
NA	medium-sized	16	TRBV25-1	TRBJ1-1	TGTGCCAGCAGTGAGGAGGCTCCAGGGGCGAACACTGAAGCTTTCTTT	CASSEEAPGANTEAFF
NA	medium-sized	12	TRBV25-1	TRBJ2-4	TGTGCCAGCAGTGGCGAAGGGAATATTCAGTACTTC	CASSGEGNIQYF
TRBD2	NA	14	TRBV20-1	TRBJ2-3	TGCAGTGCTAGTCCGCGGGAGAACACAGATACGCAGTATTTT	CSASPRENTDTQYF
TRBD1	medium-sized	14	TRBV24-1	TRBJ1-5	TGTGCCACCAGTGATTCGGACAGGGATCAGCCCCAGCATTTT	CATSDSDRDQPQHF
NA	medium-sized	14	TRBV28	TRBJ1-1	TGTGCCAGCAGTTTTTCCAGGGGAGAAACTGAAGCTTTCTTT	CASSFSRGETEAFF
TRBD1	medium-sized	14	TRBV24-1	TRBJ1-6	TGTGCCACCACCTCAGGACAGGTCCAGCTGGCTATAGACTTT	CATTSGQVQLAIDF
NA	medium-sized	16	TRBV20-1	TRBJ2-2	TGCAGTGCTAGAGATCAAGGTGGCCGTTCCACCGGGGAGCTGTTTTTT	CSARDQGGRSTGELFF
NA	medium-sized	14	TRBV12-3/TRBV12-4	TRBJ1-2	TGTGCCAGCAGTTTAGAGGGGATTGGCTATGGCTACACCTTC	CASSLEGIGYGYTF
NA	medium-sized	15	TRBV7-8	TRBJ2-3	TGTGCCAGCAGCTTTAGGGTAGCTGGGACAGATACGCAGTATTTT	CASSFRVAGTDTQYF
NA	medium-sized	12	TRBV27	TRBJ2-1	TGTGCCAGCAGTTTCGGCCCCAATGAGCAGTTCTTC	CASSFGPNEQFF
NA	medium-sized	14	TRBV27	TRBJ2-7	TGTGCCAGCAGTACAGAACCCGGGACCTACGAGCAGTACTTC	CASSTEPGTYEQYF
NA	medium-sized	13	TRBV12-3/TRBV12-4	TRBJ1-3	TGTGCCAGCTTCGGTGGCTCTGGAAACACCATATATTTT	CASFGGSGNTIYF
TRBD2	medium-sized	14	TRBV20-1	TRBJ2-5	TGCAGTGCTAGGAGGACTAGCGATCAAGAGACCCAGTACTTC	CSARRTSDQETQYF
NA	medium-sized	13	TRBV7-2	TRBJ1-2	TGTGCCAGCAGCTTAGCGCCGGGGGATGGCTACACCTTC	CASSLAPGDGYTF
NA	medium-sized	15	TRBV13	TRBJ2-7	TGTGCCAGCAGCAAAGGGGCTGGGGGTAGCTACGAGCAGTACTTC	CASSKGAGGSYEQYF
NA	medium-sized	13	TRBV6-1	TRBJ1-5	TGTGCCACCAGGGGTCTCCTTAATCAGCCCCAGCATTTT	CATRGLLNQPQHF
NA	few	14	TRBV19	TRBJ1-1	TGTGCCAGTACCCTCCCTACCTGGAACACTGAAGCTTTCTTT	CASTLPTWNTEAFF
NA	medium-sized	13	TRBV27	TRBJ2-1	TGTGCCAGCAGTTTAAACCATTACAATGAGCAGTTCTTC	CASSLNHYNEQFF
NA	few	14	TRBV30	TRBJ2-1	TGTGCCTGGAGGCAGGTTAGCTCCTACAATGAGCAGTTCTTC	CAWRQVSSYNEQFF
TRBD2	medium-sized	15	TRBV6-5	TRBJ2-1	TGTGCCAGCACCGAACTAGCGGGAGGCTACAATGAGCAGTTCTTC	CASTELAGGYNEQFF
NA	medium-sized	14	TRBV28	TRBJ1-2	TGTGCCATCTTGAACAGGACTCCGGGCTATGGCTACACCTTC	CAILNRTPGYGYTF
NA	NA	15	TRBV25-1	TRBJ1-1	TGTGTCAGCAGTGAAACGGGGCCCTTGAACACTGAAGCTTTCTTT	CVSSETGPLNTEAFF
NA	medium-sized	13	TRBV30	TRBJ1-2	TGTGCCTGGATGGCCCCACAGGCCTATGGCTACACCTTC	CAWMAPQAYGYTF
TRBD1	large	17	TRBV24-1	TRBJ1-2	TGTGCCACCAGTGATCCTTCGACAGGGACCTCGATCTATGGCTACACCTTC	CATSDPSTGTSIYGYTF
NA	medium-sized	12	TRBV11-3	TRBJ2-5	TGTGCCAGCAGCTTCAATGACGAGACCCAGTACTTC	CASSFNDETQYF
NA	medium-sized	11	TRBV27	TRBJ2-3	TGTGCCAGCACCCGAGGGACGGATCAGTATTTT	CASTRGTDQYF
TRBD2	medium-sized	19	TRBV7-9	TRBJ2-7	TGTGCCAGCAGCTTCCCCTCGACCGGGACTAGCGGGGGGGCCTACGAGCAGTACTTC	CASSFPSTGTSGGAYEQYF
NA	NA	15	TRBV9	TRBJ2-7	TGTGCCAGCAGCGTAGAGGGAGGTTTAACCTACGAGCAGTACTTC	CASSVEGGLTYEQYF
NA	NA	13	TRBV13	TRBJ2-5	TGTGCCAGCAGCCTCCTCGGCGACGGGACCCAGTACTTC	CASSLLGDGTQYF
NA	medium-sized	16	TRBV2	TRBJ1-4	TGTGCCAGCAGAAATATATCGTCGAGGAGTAGTGAAAAACTGTTTTTT	CASRNISSRSSEKLFF
NA	NA	15	TRBV4-2	TRBJ1-1	TGTGCCAGCAGCCAAGTTACACAGGGCGACACTGAAGCTTTCTTT	CASSQVTQGDTEAFF
NA	NA	15	TRBV19	TRBJ2-2	TGTGCCAGTAGTATTTCGGGGCATAACACCGGGGAGCTGTTTTTT	CASSISGHNTGELFF
NA	medium-sized	13	TRBV5-4	TRBJ2-3	TGTGCCAGCAGCTTTAGGCTGGGAGATACGCAGTATTTT	CASSFRLGDTQYF
NA	NA	15	TRBV21-1	TRBJ2-7	TGTGCCAGCAGCAAGACCGGGACAAGCGTGGACGAGCAGTACTTC	CASSKTGTSVDEQYF
NA	medium-sized	15	TRBV28	TRBJ2-1	TGTGCCAGCAGTGTGGCGACTGTGAATTACAATGAGCAGTTCTTC	CASSVATVNYNEQFF
TRBD2	medium-sized	17	TRBV16	TRBJ2-1	TGTGCCAGCAGCCAAGGTCGTAGGCTAGCGGGGAACAATGAGCAGTTCTTC	CASSQGRRLAGNNEQFF
TRBD1	medium-sized	15	TRBV28	TRBJ2-1	TGTGCCAGCAGCCACCCCGGCAGGGGGATAGATGAGCAGTTCTTC	CASSHPGRGIDEQFF
TRBD1	NA	13	TRBV19	TRBJ2-7	TGTGCCAGTAGTACCGGACAGGGCTACGAGCAGTACTTC	CASSTGQGYEQYF